This T cell receptor (beta chain) was observed in a study of blood T cell repertoires in COVID-19. On the study more broadly: Samples of COVID-19 (acute and convalescent) were obtained from the United States, Italy and Spain. From T cells, B-cell-depleted T cells, or PBMCs came the material, which was cDNA or gDNA.

Produced via immunoSEQ multiplex PCR; TCRdb's table is partial and in-frame only. The sample lists about 80,000 clones; 70% to 90% were seen once. The CDR3 runs to 16 residues. Germline V lookup: CDR1 LNHDA, CDR2 SQIVND (reference sequence). V was trimmed by 2 bases and J by 1 base, leaving 14 bases between them. The V gene is TRBV19, the J gene TRBJ1-1; perhaps TRBD1 as D (5 bases). The sequence derives from a woman of 80 years or more with acute or convalescent COVID-19. Sequencing was carried out using peripheral blood. CDR3 sequence reads: CASSINFRAWNTEAFF. In DNA form, the CDR3 reads TGTGCCAGTAGTATAAATTTCAGGGCCTGGAACACTGAAGCTTTCTTT.